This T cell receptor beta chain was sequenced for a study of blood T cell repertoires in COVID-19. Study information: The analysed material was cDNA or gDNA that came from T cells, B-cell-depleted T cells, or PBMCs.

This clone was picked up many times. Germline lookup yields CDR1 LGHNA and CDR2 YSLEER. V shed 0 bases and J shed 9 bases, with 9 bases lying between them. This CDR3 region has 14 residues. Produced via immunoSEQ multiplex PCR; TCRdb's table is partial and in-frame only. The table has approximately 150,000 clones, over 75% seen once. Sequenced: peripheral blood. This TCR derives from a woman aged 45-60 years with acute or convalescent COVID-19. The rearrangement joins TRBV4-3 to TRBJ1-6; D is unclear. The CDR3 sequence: CASSQDRTLSPLHF. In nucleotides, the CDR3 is TGCGCCAGCAGCCAAGACAGGACTCTTTCACCCCTCCACTTT.